This TCR beta chain was observed in a study of graft-versus-host responses after intestinal transplantation. Study details: As for transplant type, recipients had multivisceral, liver-intestinal, or isolated intestinal grafts. All of the recipients had induction that used anti-thymocyte globulin, then tacrolimus and steroids for two to three years. Study results and caveats: Allografts of one patient group, those with graft-donor T cell macrochimerism, had high graft-versus-host to host-versus-graft clonal ratios. In recipient marrow, GvH clones were found, and some appeared first in ileum or blood.

TCRdb keeps only in-frame clones here, not all; method: immunoSEQ multiplex PCR. This table has fewer than 150,000 clones, around nine tenths appearing once. About this clone itself: Its antigen is undetermined.

Germline V gives CDR1 SGHRS, CDR2 YFSETQ. J gave up 5 bases and V 7 bases, and 15 bases lay outside the gene matches. The CDR3 loop spans 16 amino acids. The rearrangement uses TRBV5-1 and TRBJ2-1; TRBD2 matches at 7 bases. Sequenced material: unstimulated CD4+ T cells sorted from spleen or lymph node cells, taken before intestinal transplant. The source is a human donor who received an intestinal transplant. CDR3 sequence reads: CASCPGVGRGDNEQFF. The CDR3 DNA reads as TGCGCCAGCTGCCCGGGCGTGGGACGGGGGGACAATGAGCAGTTCTTC.